The source of this TCR beta chain is a study of blood T cell repertoires in COVID-19. About the study: Some COVID-19 samples were acute and others convalescent; all came from the United States, Italy and Spain.

Trimming took 0 bases from V and 0 from J, leaving 15 bases between them. Germline V gene lookup returns CDR1 GTSNPN and CDR2 SVGIG (reference sequence). The CDR3 sequence is 18 residues long. Clones were sequenced by immunoSEQ multiplex PCR, and TCRdb holds only the in-frame ones, with some missing. Among about 250,000 clones listed, 89% were seen once. This clonotype originated in a woman in her thirties or forties who had recovered from COVID-19. Sequenced sample: peripheral blood. The V gene is TRBV30, the J gene TRBJ2-6; possible D gene TRBD1, 6 bases. CDR3 DNA sequence: TGTGCCTGGAGTGTAGCCACAGGGCTCTACTCTGGGGCCAACGTCCTGACTTTC. It encodes CAWSVATGLYSGANVLTF.